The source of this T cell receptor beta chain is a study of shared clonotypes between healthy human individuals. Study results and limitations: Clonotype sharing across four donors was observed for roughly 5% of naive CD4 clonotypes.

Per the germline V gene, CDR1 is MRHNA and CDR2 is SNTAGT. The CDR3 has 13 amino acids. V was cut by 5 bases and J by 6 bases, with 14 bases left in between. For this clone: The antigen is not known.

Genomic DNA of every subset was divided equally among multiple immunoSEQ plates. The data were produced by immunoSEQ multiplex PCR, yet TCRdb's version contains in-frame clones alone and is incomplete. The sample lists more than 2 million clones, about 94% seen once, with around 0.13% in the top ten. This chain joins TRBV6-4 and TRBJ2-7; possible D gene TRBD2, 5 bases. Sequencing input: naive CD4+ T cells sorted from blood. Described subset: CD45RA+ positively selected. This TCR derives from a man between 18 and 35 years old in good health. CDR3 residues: CASSMTMGSEQYF. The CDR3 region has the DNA TGTGCCAGCAGTATGACGATGGGGAGCGAGCAGTACTTC.